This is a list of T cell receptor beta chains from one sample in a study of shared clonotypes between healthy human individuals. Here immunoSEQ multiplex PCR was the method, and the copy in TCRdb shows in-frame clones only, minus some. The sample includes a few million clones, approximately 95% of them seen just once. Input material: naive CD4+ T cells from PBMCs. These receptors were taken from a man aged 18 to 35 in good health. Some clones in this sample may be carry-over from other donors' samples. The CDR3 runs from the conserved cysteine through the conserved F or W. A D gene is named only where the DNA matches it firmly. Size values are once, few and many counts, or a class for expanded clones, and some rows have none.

CDR3: CASSFTSGNSGELFF
DNA: TGCGCCAGCAGCTTTACTAGCGGGAATTCCGGGGAGCTGTTTTTT
size: NA
J: TRBJ2-2
D: TRBD2
V: TRBV5-1

CDR3: CASSVADGRRGGEQFF
DNA: TGTGCCAGCAGCGTAGCAGACGGCCGCCGGGGAGGTGAGCAGTTCTTC
size: NA
J: TRBJ2-1
D: NA
V: TRBV9

CDR3: CASSNGRDRGYGYTF
DNA: TGTGCCAGTAGTAACGGCCGGGACAGGGGCTATGGCTACACCTTC
size: NA
J: TRBJ1-2
D: TRBD1
V: TRBV19

CDR3: CASSLGTSGRAYEQYF
DNA: TGCGCCAGCAGCCTGGGGACTAGCGGGAGGGCCTACGAGCAGTACTTC
size: NA
J: TRBJ2-7
D: TRBD2
V: TRBV5-1

CDR3: CASSPTDRNNSPLHF
DNA: TGCGCCAGCAGCCCTACTGACAGAAATAATTCACCCCTCCACTTT
size: NA
J: TRBJ1-6
D: NA
V: TRBV4-1

CDR3: CASSEFQETQYF
DNA: TGTGCCAGCAGTGAGTTCCAAGAGACCCAGTACTTC
size: NA
J: TRBJ2-5
D: NA
V: TRBV2

CDR3: CASSPAGLAGVLAETQYF
DNA: TGTGCCAGCTCACCAGCGGGACTAGCGGGAGTGCTTGCAGAGACCCAGTACTTC
size: once
J: TRBJ2-5
D: TRBD2
V: TRBV18

CDR3: CASSQRTGGGTNEKLFF
DNA: TGTGCCAGCAGCCAGAGAACAGGGGGTGGAACTAATGAAAAACTGTTTTTT
size: NA
J: TRBJ1-4
D: TRBD1
V: TRBV4-2

CDR3: CASSLVGLSYEQYF
DNA: TGCGCCAGCAGCTTGGTAGGGCTCTCCTACGAGCAGTACTTC
size: NA
J: TRBJ2-7
D: NA
V: TRBV5-1

CDR3: CASSRGQGPFGYTF
DNA: TGTGCCAGCAGTAGAGGACAGGGACCTTTTGGCTACACCTTC
size: NA
J: TRBJ1-2
D: TRBD1
V: TRBV6-1

CDR3: CASSFRGSWTGELFF
DNA: TGTGCCAGCAGTTTTCGCGGGAGTTGGACCGGGGAGCTGTTTTTT
size: NA
J: TRBJ2-2
D: TRBD2
V: TRBV28

CDR3: CASSLEGTGGEQYF
DNA: TGCGCCAGCAGCTTGGAAGGGACAGGCGGCGAGCAGTACTTC
size: NA
J: TRBJ2-7
D: TRBD1
V: TRBV5-1

CDR3: CATLAGLAGVGEQFF
DNA: TGTGCCACCTTAGCCGGACTAGCGGGAGTCGGTGAGCAGTTCTTC
size: NA
J: TRBJ2-1
D: TRBD2
V: TRBV28

CDR3: CASSPPSGRVNEQFF
DNA: TGTGCCAGCTCACCACCGAGTGGACGGGTTAATGAGCAGTTCTTC
size: NA
J: TRBJ2-1
D: NA
V: TRBV18

CDR3: CASSGRVAKNTEAFF
DNA: TGTGCCAGCAGTGGTAGGGTCGCTAAAAACACTGAAGCTTTCTTT
size: once
J: TRBJ1-1
D: NA
V: TRBV6-1

CDR3: CASSESMGREGFF
DNA: TGCGCCAGCAGTGAGTCGATGGGGCGGGAGGGGTTCTTC
size: NA
J: TRBJ2-1
D: TRBD2
V: TRBV10-2

CDR3: CASSLGQGRTGELFF
DNA: TGTGCCAGCAGCTTGGGGCAGGGTCGCACCGGGGAGCTGTTTTTT
size: NA
J: TRBJ2-2
D: NA
V: TRBV7-3

CDR3: CASSMGPSAGEQYF
DNA: TGTGCCAGTAGTATGGGTCCCTCAGCAGGCGAGCAGTACTTC
size: NA
J: TRBJ2-7
D: NA
V: TRBV19

CDR3: CAISEVRLPYNEQFF
DNA: TGTGCCATCAGTGAGGTCCGCCTTCCCTACAATGAGCAGTTCTTC
size: NA
J: TRBJ2-1
D: NA
V: TRBV10-3

CDR3: CASTLSGRTEAFF
DNA: TGTGCCAGCACACTATCAGGACGCACTGAAGCTTTCTTT
size: few
J: TRBJ1-1
D: NA
V: TRBV6-5

CDR3: CASSPRDRVNYGYTF
DNA: TGTGCCAGCAGCCCGCGGGACAGGGTCAACTATGGCTACACCTTC
size: NA
J: TRBJ1-2
D: TRBD1
V: TRBV5-4

CDR3: CASSLGSGNTIYF
DNA: TGTGCCAGCAGTTTAGGATCTGGAAACACCATATATTTT
size: once
J: TRBJ1-3
D: NA
V: TRBV28

CDR3: CASSWGGIHNEQFF
DNA: TGTGCCAGCAGCTGGGGTGGGATCCACAATGAGCAGTTCTTC
size: NA
J: TRBJ2-1
D: NA
V: TRBV11-2

CDR3: CASSLADRVETQYF
DNA: TGTGCCAGCTCATTGGCGGACAGGGTGGAGACCCAGTACTTC
size: NA
J: TRBJ2-5
D: TRBD1
V: TRBV18

CDR3: CASSFGSEQFF
DNA: TGTGCCAGCAGCTTCGGTAGTGAGCAGTTCTTC
size: NA
J: TRBJ2-1
D: NA
V: TRBV7-2

CDR3: CAWSVYRGYGYTF
DNA: TGTGCCTGGAGTGTATACAGGGGGTATGGCTACACCTTC
size: NA
J: TRBJ1-2
D: TRBD1
V: TRBV30

CDR3: CASSVGRGSYEQYF
DNA: TGTGCCAGCAGCGTAGGCCGGGGGTCCTACGAGCAGTACTTC
size: NA
J: TRBJ2-7
D: NA
V: TRBV9

CDR3: CASSPPGRNNQPQHF
DNA: TGTGCCAGCAGTCCCCCGGGACGCAACAATCAGCCCCAGCATTTT
size: NA
J: TRBJ1-5
D: NA
V: TRBV28

CDR3: CASSLGSLAGDTGELFF
DNA: TGTGCCAGCAGCTTAGGGTCTCTAGCGGGGGACACCGGGGAGCTGTTTTTT
size: NA
J: TRBJ2-2
D: TRBD2
V: TRBV11-2

CDR3: CASSPRPDPNTEAFF
DNA: TGTGCCAGCTCACCACGACCGGACCCGAACACTGAAGCTTTCTTT
size: NA
J: TRBJ1-1
D: NA
V: TRBV18

CDR3: CASSFFNRGSEAFF
DNA: TGTGCCAGCAGCTTCTTCAACAGGGGTTCTGAAGCTTTCTTT
size: NA
J: TRBJ1-1
D: TRBD1
V: TRBV7-2

CDR3: CASSRTGLVTDTQYF
DNA: TGCGCCAGCAGCCGGACAGGGCTAGTAACAGATACGCAGTATTTT
size: NA
J: TRBJ2-3
D: TRBD1
V: TRBV5-1

CDR3: CASSEYSGRGLADTQYF
DNA: TGTGCCAGCAGTGAATATAGCGGGAGAGGATTAGCAGATACGCAGTATTTT
size: NA
J: TRBJ2-3
D: TRBD2
V: TRBV25-1

CDR3: CASSNNPSVYEQYF
DNA: TGTGCCAGCAGCAACAACCCTAGCGTGTACGAGCAGTACTTC
size: NA
J: TRBJ2-7
D: NA
V: TRBV11-2

CDR3: CASSLVAAAPYEQYF
DNA: TGCGCCAGCAGCTTGGTGGCAGCCGCTCCCTACGAGCAGTACTTC
size: NA
J: TRBJ2-7
D: NA
V: TRBV5-1

CDR3: CAISESGGSRNEQFF
DNA: TGTGCCATCAGTGAGTCAGGCGGGAGCCGGAATGAGCAGTTCTTC
size: NA
J: TRBJ2-1
D: TRBD2
V: TRBV10-3

CDR3: CAIKFGLAGDTGELFF
DNA: TGTGCCATCAAGTTCGGACTAGCGGGAGATACCGGGGAGCTGTTTTTT
size: NA
J: TRBJ2-2
D: TRBD2
V: TRBV10-3

CDR3: CASSLSTENYGYTF
DNA: TGCGCCAGCAGCTTATCGACAGAGAACTATGGCTACACCTTC
size: NA
J: TRBJ1-2
D: NA
V: TRBV5-1

CDR3: CASRKADEQFF
DNA: TGTGCCAGCCGAAAGGCTGATGAGCAGTTCTTC
size: once
J: TRBJ2-1
D: NA
V: TRBV28

CDR3: CASSPGQGMGDYGYTF
DNA: TGTGCCAGCAGCCCGGGACAGGGGATGGGGGACTATGGCTACACCTTC
size: NA
J: TRBJ1-2
D: TRBD1
V: TRBV27

CDR3: CASSKVIGTGKETQYF
DNA: TGTGCCAGCAGCAAAGTAATCGGGACAGGGAAAGAGACCCAGTACTTC
size: NA
J: TRBJ2-5
D: NA
V: TRBV21-1

CDR3: CASSKGQGSYEQYF
DNA: TGTGCCAGCAGCAAGGGACAGGGTTCTTACGAGCAGTACTTC
size: NA
J: TRBJ2-7
D: TRBD1
V: TRBV9

CDR3: CASSWTVNYEQYF
DNA: TGTGCCAGCAGCTGGACAGTCAACTACGAGCAGTACTTC
size: NA
J: TRBJ2-7
D: NA
V: TRBV28

CDR3: CASIPGGTENEQFF
DNA: TGTGCCAGCATACCCGGAGGGACAGAAAATGAGCAGTTCTTC
size: NA
J: TRBJ2-1
D: NA
V: TRBV28

CDR3: CASSLWTSGGVEQYF
DNA: TGTGCCAGCAGTTTATGGACTAGCGGGGGAGTGGAGCAGTACTTC
size: NA
J: TRBJ2-7
D: TRBD2
V: TRBV28

CDR3: CASKGTVGANEQFF
DNA: TGTGCCAGCAAAGGGACAGTGGGGGCCAATGAGCAGTTCTTC
size: NA
J: TRBJ2-1
D: TRBD1
V: TRBV28

CDR3: CASSYSMRTTEAFF
DNA: TGTGCCAGCAGTTACTCAATGCGGACCACTGAAGCTTTCTTT
size: once
J: TRBJ1-1
D: NA
V: TRBV6-5

CDR3: CASSPGQGTGELFF
DNA: TGTGCCAGCAGCCCGGGACAGGGGACCGGGGAGCTGTTTTTT
size: NA
J: TRBJ2-2
D: TRBD1
V: TRBV11-3

CDR3: CATSGEGGEIERSSYNEQFF
DNA: TGTGCCACCAGCGGGGAAGGAGGTGAAATTGAGAGGAGCTCCTACAATGAGCAGTTCTTC
size: NA
J: TRBJ2-1
D: NA
V: TRBV15

CDR3: CASSPLTARSFSYEQYF
DNA: TGTGCCAGCAGTCCCTTGACAGCCCGTTCCTTCTCCTACGAGCAGTACTTC
size: NA
J: TRBJ2-7
D: NA
V: TRBV28

CDR3: CASSVSFSETQYF
DNA: TGTGCCAGCAGCGTAAGTTTCTCAGAGACCCAGTACTTC
size: NA
J: TRBJ2-5
D: NA
V: TRBV9

CDR3: CASSLDAPYGYTF
DNA: TGCGCCAGCAGCTTGGATGCCCCCTATGGCTACACCTTC
size: NA
J: TRBJ1-2
D: NA
V: TRBV5-1

CDR3: CASSYSGDSSYNEQFF
DNA: TGTGCTAGCAGCTATAGCGGAGATAGCTCCTACAATGAGCAGTTCTTC
size: NA
J: TRBJ2-1
D: NA
V: TRBV9

CDR3: CASRSRGKGYTF
DNA: TGTGCAAGTCGCTCCCGAGGGAAGGGCTACACCTTC
size: few
J: TRBJ1-2
D: NA
V: TRBV12-2

CDR3: CASSPKAGSTDTQYF
DNA: TGTGCCAGCTCACCGAAGGCAGGGAGCACAGATACGCAGTATTTT
size: NA
J: TRBJ2-3
D: NA
V: TRBV18

CDR3: CASSLNGQGNYGYTF
DNA: TGCGCCAGCAGCCTTAACGGACAGGGGAACTATGGCTACACCTTC
size: NA
J: TRBJ1-2
D: TRBD1
V: TRBV5-1

CDR3: CASSLTLRGAEAFF
DNA: TGTGCCAGCAGCTTAACGTTAAGGGGTGCTGAAGCTTTCTTT
size: NA
J: TRBJ1-1
D: NA
V: TRBV7-3

CDR3: CASSLGMNTEAFF
DNA: TGCGCCAGCAGCTTGGGAATGAACACTGAAGCTTTCTTT
size: NA
J: TRBJ1-1
D: NA
V: TRBV5-1

CDR3: CASSLVVGSGTVGYTF
DNA: TGTGCCAGCAGTTTAGTGGTAGGTTCGGGCACGGTTGGCTACACCTTC
size: once
J: TRBJ1-2
D: NA
V: TRBV27

CDR3: CASSPMVAFSSYEQYF
DNA: TGTGCCAGCTCACCAATGGTAGCCTTCAGCTCCTACGAGCAGTACTTC
size: NA
J: TRBJ2-7
D: NA
V: TRBV18